The 9 T cell receptor beta chains below come from one sample, sequenced in a study of T cell responses to AZD1222 COVID-19 vaccine. Clones were read by immunoSEQ multiplex PCR, and TCRdb kept only the in-frame ones, dropping some. This sample carries 90,000 to 150,000 clones, about nine tenths of them seen once, and the ten largest clones take 2.6%. The sequencing used peripheral blood, collected 28 days after the second AZD1222 dose. These receptors came from an adult who received the AZD1222 COVID-19 vaccine.

In its sample, this clone was seen a few times. This chain joins TRBV28 and TRBJ1-1, with TRBD1 as a possible D gene (6 bases). Germline V gives CDR1 MDHEN, CDR2 SYDVKM. The CDR3 spans 14 residues. With 5 bases removed from V and 3 bases from J, the gap between germline ends came to 13 bases. CDR3 protein: CASSPGQLYTEAFF. The CDR3 DNA follows: TGTGCCAGCAGTCCCGGACAGCTCTACACTGAAGCTTTCTTT.

The rearrangement joins TRBV7-2 to TRBJ2-7, with a tentative D call TRBD1 (6 bases). CDR1 is SGHTA and CDR2 is FQGNSA in the germline V gene. CDR3 length: 18 residues. V lost 6 bases and J 2 bases, leaving 26 bases between the germline ends. For the CDR3, the DNA is TGTGCCAGCAGGATAGCGATGGGGGCGACAGGCAAAACCTACGAGCAGTACTTC. Protein product: CASRIAMGATGKTYEQYF.

This sequence joins TRBV18 and TRBJ1-6, with 7 bases fitting TRBD1. Germline assignment: CDR1 KGHSH and CDR2 LQKENI. The V segment lost 5 bases and the J segment 8 bases; nucleotides outside the gene matches: 6. The CDR3 contains 14 residues. The CDR3 protein is CASSSQGGDSPLHF. The CDR3 nucleotides read TGTGCCAGCTCATCGCAGGGGGGGGATTCACCCCTCCACTTT.

V is TRBV6-5 and J is TRBJ1-1; no definite D call. The CDR3 totals 14 residues. Germline V gene sequence: CDR1 MNHEY, CDR2 SVGAGI. V was trimmed by 6 bases and J by 5 bases, leaving 16 bases between them. CDR3 sequence (DNA): TGTGCCAGCAGGGAGCCCCACGGTGGAACTGAAGCTTTCTTT. This gives the protein CASREPHGGTEAFF.

This chain joins TRBV7-9 and TRBJ1-2; D not certain. The length of the CDR3 is 16 residues. Trimming took off 1 base at V and 0 bases at J, with 12 bases between the two ends. From germline, CDR1 is SEHNR and CDR2 FQNEAQ (reference sequence). The CDR3 DNA is TGTGCCAGCAGCTTAGGGCCCCCAGGCGCTAACTATGGCTACACCTTC. This gives the protein CASSLGPPGANYGYTF.

V usage is TRBV19 and J usage is TRBJ1-5, with D uncertain. The germline V gene has CDR1 LNHDA and CDR2 SQIVND (reference sequence). The CDR3 covers 14 residues. V lost 0 bases and J 1 base, leaving 4 bases between the germline ends. CDR3: CASSIDASNQPQHF. In DNA, the CDR3 is TGTGCCAGTAGTATAGATGCAAGCAATCAGCCCCAGCATTTT.

As to this clone: Distinct nucleotide sequences in the sample also encode this CDR3. The rearrangement uses TRBV5-1 and TRBJ1-1; TRBD1 matches 7 bases. The germline gives CDR1 SGHRS, CDR2 YFSETQ. The CDR3 is made up of 14 amino acids. V lost 0 bases to trimming and J lost 1 base; unmatched junction nucleotides: 0. CDR3 DNA: TGCGCCAGCAGCTTGGGGGACAGGAACACTGAAGCTTTCTTT. This translates into CASSLGDRNTEAFF.

The CDR3 DNA sequence: TGTGCCAGCAGCCAACAGGGGGTAGGTTCTAGCGAGCAGTACTTC. Its protein product is CASSQQGVGSSEQYF. This rearrangement joins TRBV7-2 to TRBJ2-7; 8 bases match TRBD1. Per germline, CDR1 SGHTA and CDR2 FQGNSA. The CDR3 loop spans 15 amino acids. V lost 5 bases and J lost 6; bases outside the gene matches: 12. The variable domain in full, completed from reference TRBV7-2 and TRBJ2-7, reads GAGVSQSPSNKVTEKGKDVELRCDPISGHTALYWYRQSLGQGLEFLIYFQGNSAPDKSGLPSDRFSAERTGGSVSTLTIQRTQQEDSAVYLCASSQQGVGSSEQYFGPGTRLTVT.

The chain recombines TRBV5-4 with TRBJ2-1; the match to TRBD2 covers 14 bases. The J segment lost 0 bases and the V segment lost 4 bases, leaving 9 bases of the junction unmatched. The germline CDR1 and CDR2 sequences are SGHNT and YYREEE (reference sequence). The CDR3 is made up of 19 amino acids. In DNA, the CDR3 is TGTGCCAGCAGCATCGGACTAGCGGGGGGCTCGAGCTCCTACAATGAGCAGTTCTTC. It encodes CASSIGLAGGSSSYNEQFF.